The following is a TCR beta chain sequence with its context. This entry comes from a study of shared clonotypes between healthy human individuals. Looking at the study overall: For every donor, three CD4 naive, three CD4 memory, two CD8 naive and one CD8 memory plates were used.

Germline lookup yields CDR1 SGHRS and CDR2 YFSETQ. The CDR3 extends over 16 amino acids. Unmatched junction bases numbered 3, after V lost 2 bases and J lost 2 bases. Template for every sorted-subset replicate PCR totaled around 210 ng DNA, some 30,000 T cell genomes. The protocol was immunoSEQ multiplex PCR, while the TCRdb copy is restricted to in-frame clones and leaves out a portion. The sample contains about 1.4 million clones, around 97% of which appear only once. Sequencing used naive CD4+ T cells sorted from blood. Noted subset: CD45RA+ positively selected. This chain connects TRBV5-1 to TRBJ2-2; 10 bases fit TRBD2. The receptor was derived from a man aged 30 to 39 in good health. CDR3 in DNA: TGCGCCAGCAGCTTACTAGCGGGATTAAACACCGGGGAGCTGTTTTTT. Translating gives CASSLLAGLNTGELFF.